Below, 17 T cell receptor beta chains from the same sample are listed, as sequenced in a study of control samples from healthy donors and cancer patients. Sequencing was performed with immunoSEQ multiplex PCR; in TCRdb, only in-frame clones are kept and a portion is missing. The sample contains approximately 90,000 clones, 88% of which appear only once. Specimen: blood. Receptors originate from a woman in her 70s in good health.

The chain recombines TRBV7-2 with TRBJ2-6; D is possibly TRBD1 (5 bases). The CDR3 has 15 amino acids. Per germline, CDR1 SGHTA and CDR2 FQGNSA. Trimming stripped 6 bases from V and 1 base from J, with 10 bases between. CDR3: CASSVAGSGANVLTF. The CDR3 coding sequence is TGTGCCAGCAGTGTGGCAGGGTCTGGGGCCAACGTCCTGACTTTC.

The chain joins TRBV19 to TRBJ2-1; 12 positions agree with TRBD2. Germline CDR1 is LNHDA and CDR2 is SQIVND (reference sequence). V lost 4 bases and J lost 0; bases outside the gene matches: 4. The CDR3 sequence is 17 residues long. CDR3 in amino acids: CASSTSTSGGSYNEQFF. The CDR3 DNA sequence: TGTGCCAGTAGTACGTCGACTAGCGGGGGCTCCTACAATGAGCAGTTCTTC. The full variable domain, with the rest looked up from reference TRBV19 and TRBJ2-1, is DGGITQSPKYLFRKEGQNVTLSCEQNLNHDAMYWYRQDPGQGLRLIYYSQIVNDFQKGDIAEGYSVSREKKESFPLTVTSAQKNPTAFYLCASSTSTSGGSYNEQFFGPGTRLTVL.

This chain connects TRBV7-9 to TRBJ2-2; D gene uncertain. The CDR3 extends over 13 amino acids. The ends were cut back, 3 bases at V and 0 bases at J, with 2 bases in the middle. Germline loops: CDR1 SEHNR, CDR2 FQNEAQ (reference sequence). CDR3 nucleotides: TGTGCCAGCAGCTTGACGAACACCGGGGAGCTGTTTTTT. Translation: CASSLTNTGELFF.

This chain uses TRBV5-6 with TRBJ1-1; no reliable D call. The CDR3 is made up of 14 amino acids. The V end lost 1 base, the J end lost 0 bases, and 7 bases lay between the germline ends. The germline CDR1 and CDR2 sequences are SGHDT and YYEEEE. CDR3 sequence reads: CASSLSGMNTEAFF. The CDR3 bases are TGTGCCAGCAGCTTGTCGGGCATGAACACTGAAGCTTTCTTT. The whole variable domain, remainder taken from reference TRBV5-6 and TRBJ1-1, is DAGVTQSPTHLIKTRGQQVTLRCSPKSGHDTVSWYQQALGQGPQFIFQYYEEEERQRGNFPDRFSGHQFPNYSSELNVNALLLGDSALYLCASSLSGMNTEAFFGQGTRLTVV.

This chain uses TRBV2 with TRBJ1-3; no definite D call. V gave up 7 bases and J gave up 0 bases, with 7 bases separating them. Germline V lookup: CDR1 SNHLY, CDR2 FYNNEI. The CDR3 is made up of 13 amino acids. CDR3 nucleotides: TGTGCCAGCACCAGGAACTCTGGAAACACCATATATTTT. This gives the protein CASTRNSGNTIYF.

The rearrangement uses TRBV18 and TRBJ1-1; 9 bases are a match to TRBD1. V lost 3 bases to trimming and J lost 0 bases; unmatched junction nucleotides: 8. There are 17 residues in the CDR3. Germline V gene data show CDR1 as KGHSH and CDR2 as LQKENI. CDR3 bases: TGTGCCAGCTCACCGGGGAGCGGGACAGGGATGAACACTGAAGCTTTCTTT. This codes for CASSPGSGTGMNTEAFF.

The chain combines TRBV7-9 with TRBJ1-1, with a tentative D call TRBD1 (5 bases). Trimming removed 0 bases from V and 4 bases from J, with 15 bases in between. The germline CDR1 and CDR2 sequences are SEHNR and FQNEAQ (reference sequence). The CDR3 extends over 16 amino acids. The CDR3 loop is CASSLARGRGSTEAFF. CDR3 sequence (DNA): TGTGCCAGCAGCTTAGCGCGGGGGAGGGGTAGCACTGAAGCTTTCTTT.

The V and J genes are TRBV5-4 and TRBJ1-3; TRBD1 matches at 8 bases. Losses at the gene ends were 3 bases for V and 1 base for J; bases not matched to a gene: 6. The CDR3 is made up of 16 amino acids. The germline V gene encodes CDR1 SGHNT and CDR2 YYREEE (reference sequence). The CDR3 protein is CASSSGTGSSGNTIYF. CDR3 bases: TGTGCCAGCAGCTCCGGGACAGGCAGTTCTGGAAACACCATATATTTT.

This chain connects TRBV23-1 to TRBJ2-2, with 14 positions matching TRBD2. TRBV23-1 is reported as an ORF; its role is uncertain. Losses at the gene ends were 4 bases for V and 1 base for J; bases not matched to a gene: 14. There are 21 residues in the CDR3. The CDR3 DNA reads TGCGCCAGCAGTCGCAATCGGGGCGTAGGACTAGCGGGAGGGAACACCGGGGAGCTGTTTTTT. This gives the protein CASSRNRGVGLAGGNTGELFF.

This chain connects TRBV5-1 to TRBJ2-1; D possibly corresponds to TRBD2 (5 bases). V lost 0 bases, J lost 3 bases, and 13 bases lay in between. The CDR3 covers 16 residues. Germline CDR1 SGHRS, CDR2 YFSETQ. CDR3 in DNA: TGCGCCAGCAGCTTGGTTCCGGGAACTAACTACAATGAGCAGTTCTTC. Its translation is CASSLVPGTNYNEQFF.

This clone was recorded a few times. The V call is TRBV7-9, the J call TRBJ2-2; D gene ambiguous. With 5 bases removed from V and 6 bases from J, the gap between germline ends came to 13 bases. This CDR3 region has 14 residues. Per germline, CDR1 SEHNR and CDR2 FQNEAQ (reference sequence). The DNA of the CDR3 is TGTGCCAGCAGCCTAGACGGGTTCGCCGGGGAGCTGTTTTTT. Translation gives CASSLDGFAGELFF.

The CDR3 spells CAISEGQRNQPQHF. The CDR3, as DNA: TGTGCCATCAGTGAAGGACAGCGGAATCAGCCCCAGCATTTT. This chain uses TRBV10-3 with TRBJ1-5, with a tentative D call TRBD1 (6 bases). The CDR3 is 14 amino acids. The V gene lost 3 bases and the J gene lost 4 bases, with 10 bases spanning the gap. From germline, CDR1 is ENHRY and CDR2 SYGVKD.

The rearrangement uses TRBV23-1 and TRBJ2-1; D unresolved. TRBV23-1 is placed among ORFs of uncertain function. Trimming took 0 bases from V and 0 from J, leaving 12 bases between them. This CDR3 has 17 amino acids. CDR3 DNA sequence: TGCGCCAGCAGTCAATCCCCTTGCAGCTACTCCTACAATGAGCAGTTCTTC. This translates into CASSQSPCSYSYNEQFF.

This clone has a handful of counts. The CDR3: CASSQHSGVGPQPQHF. The CDR3 region has the DNA TGCGCCAGCAGCCAACATTCGGGGGTGGGGCCACAGCCCCAGCATTTT. V and J are TRBV4-1 and TRBJ1-5, with a possible D match to TRBD1 (5 bases). V was cut by 2 bases and J by 7 bases, with 18 bases left in between. CDR1 and CDR2 from the germline V gene are MGHRA and YSYEKL. The CDR3 extends over 16 amino acids.

The chain carries TRBV6-5 and TRBJ2-7; perhaps TRBD1 as D (6 bases). Germline loops: CDR1 MNHEY, CDR2 SVGAGI. Between the trimmed V and J ends, which lost 6 bases and 3 bases, there was a span of 18 bases. The CDR3 sequence is 15 residues long. The CDR3 is CASSPDGTPNYEQYF. In DNA, the CDR3 is TGTGCCAGCAGCCCAGACGGGACACCAAACTACGAGCAGTACTTC.

This clone was seen a single time. This specimen includes other DNA sequences encoding the same CDR3. The gene calls are TRBV9 and TRBJ1-2; D is uncertain. V lost 0 bases and J lost 3, with 12 bases in between. Germline-derived CDR1 and CDR2 are SGDLS and YYNGEE. This CDR3 spans 15 amino acids. CDR3 amino acids: CASSVGGMTYYGYTF. CDR3 sequence (DNA): TGTGCCAGCAGCGTAGGAGGGATGACCTACTATGGCTACACCTTC.

The V and J genes are TRBV6-2 or TRBV6-3 and TRBJ2-7; weak D call: TRBD1 (5 bases). The germline CDR1 and CDR2 sequences are MNHEY and SVGEGT. Trimming cost V 5 bases and J 0 bases, with 11 bases left between them. The CDR3 has 14 residues. The CDR3, as DNA: TGTGCCAGCAGTGATAGACAGAGCTCCTACGAGCAGTACTTC. This encodes CASSDRQSSYEQYF.